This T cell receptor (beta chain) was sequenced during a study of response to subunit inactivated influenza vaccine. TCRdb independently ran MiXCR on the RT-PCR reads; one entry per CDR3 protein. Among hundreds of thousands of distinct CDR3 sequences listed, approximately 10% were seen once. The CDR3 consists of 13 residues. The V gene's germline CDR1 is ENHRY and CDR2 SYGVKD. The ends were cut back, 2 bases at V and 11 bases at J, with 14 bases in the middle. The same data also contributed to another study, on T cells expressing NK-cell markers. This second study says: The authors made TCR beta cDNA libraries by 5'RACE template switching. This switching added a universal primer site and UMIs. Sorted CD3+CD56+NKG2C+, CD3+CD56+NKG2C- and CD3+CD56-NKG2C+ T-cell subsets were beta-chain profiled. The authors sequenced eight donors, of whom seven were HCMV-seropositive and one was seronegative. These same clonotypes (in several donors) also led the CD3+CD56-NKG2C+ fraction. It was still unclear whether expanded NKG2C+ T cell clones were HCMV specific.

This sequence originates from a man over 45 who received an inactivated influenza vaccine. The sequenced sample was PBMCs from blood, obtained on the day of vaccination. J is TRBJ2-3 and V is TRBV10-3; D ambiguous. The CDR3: CAISEGVSAWQYF. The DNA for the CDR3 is TGTGCCATCAGTGAGGGAGTTAGTGCTTGGCAGTATTTT.